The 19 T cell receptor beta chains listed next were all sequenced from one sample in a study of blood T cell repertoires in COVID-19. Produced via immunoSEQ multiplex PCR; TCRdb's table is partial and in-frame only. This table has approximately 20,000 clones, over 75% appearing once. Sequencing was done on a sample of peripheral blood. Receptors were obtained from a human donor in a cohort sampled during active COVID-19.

CDR3 in amino acids: CASRAGVGTGELFF. Written as DNA, the CDR3 is TGTGCCAGCAGAGCGGGAGTAGGGACCGGGGAGCTGTTTTTT. V usage is TRBV6-4 and J usage is TRBJ2-2; 8 bases map to TRBD2. Germline CDR1 MRHNA, CDR2 SNTAGT. The CDR3 spans 14 residues. Losses at the gene ends were 6 bases for V and 5 bases for J; bases not matched to a gene: 5.

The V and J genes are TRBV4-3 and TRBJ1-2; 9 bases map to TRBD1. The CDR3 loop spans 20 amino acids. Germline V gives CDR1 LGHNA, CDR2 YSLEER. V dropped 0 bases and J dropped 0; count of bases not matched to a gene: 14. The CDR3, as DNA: TGCGCCAGCAGCCAAGATGAAGGTGGGACAGGGCGGATAGCTAACTATGGCTACACCTTC. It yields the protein CASSQDEGGTGRIANYGYTF.

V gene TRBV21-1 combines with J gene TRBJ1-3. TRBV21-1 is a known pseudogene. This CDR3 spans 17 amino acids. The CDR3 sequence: CASSNPASGSSGNTIYF. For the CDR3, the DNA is TGTGCCAGCAGCAATCCTGCTTCTGGGAGCTCTGGAAACACCATATATTTT.

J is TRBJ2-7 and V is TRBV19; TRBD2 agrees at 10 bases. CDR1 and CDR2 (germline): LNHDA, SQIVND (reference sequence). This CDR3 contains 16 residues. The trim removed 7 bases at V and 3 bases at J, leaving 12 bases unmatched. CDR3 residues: CASKKREGNRGYEQYF. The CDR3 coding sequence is TGTGCCAGTAAGAAGCGGGAGGGGAACAGGGGCTACGAGCAGTACTTC.

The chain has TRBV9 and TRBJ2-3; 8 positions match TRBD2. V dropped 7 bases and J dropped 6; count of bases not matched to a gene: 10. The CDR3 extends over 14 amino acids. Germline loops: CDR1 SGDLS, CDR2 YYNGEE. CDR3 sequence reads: CASGGREDRDTQYF. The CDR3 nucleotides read TGTGCCAGCGGGGGGCGGGAGGACCGGGATACGCAGTATTTT. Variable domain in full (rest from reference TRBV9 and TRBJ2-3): DSGVTQTPKHLITATGQRVTLRCSPRSGDLSVYWYQQSLDQGLQFLIQYYNGEERAKGNILERFSAQQFPDLHSELNLSSLELGDSALYFCASGGREDRDTQYFGPGTRLTVL.

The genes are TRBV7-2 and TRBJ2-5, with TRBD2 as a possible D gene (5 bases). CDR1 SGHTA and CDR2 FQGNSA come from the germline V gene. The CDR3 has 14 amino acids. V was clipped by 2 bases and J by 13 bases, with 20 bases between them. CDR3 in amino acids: CASSLRSGSSGWYF. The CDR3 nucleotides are TGTGCCAGCAGCTTAAGGTCGGGATCGTCGGGGTGGTACTTC.

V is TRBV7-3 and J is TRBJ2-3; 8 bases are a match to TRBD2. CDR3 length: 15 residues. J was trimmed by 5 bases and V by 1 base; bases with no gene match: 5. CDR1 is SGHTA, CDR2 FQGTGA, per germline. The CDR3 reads CASSLIGGVGDTQYF. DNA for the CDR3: TGTGCCAGCAGCTTAATCGGGGGGGTAGGAGATACGCAGTATTTT.

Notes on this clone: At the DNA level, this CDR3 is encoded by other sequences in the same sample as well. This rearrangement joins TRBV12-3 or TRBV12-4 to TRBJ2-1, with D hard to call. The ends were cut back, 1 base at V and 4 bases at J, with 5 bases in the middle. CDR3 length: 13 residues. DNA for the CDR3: TGTGCCAGCAGTTTAGGAGTATACAATGAGCAGTTCTTC. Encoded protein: CASSLGVYNEQFF.

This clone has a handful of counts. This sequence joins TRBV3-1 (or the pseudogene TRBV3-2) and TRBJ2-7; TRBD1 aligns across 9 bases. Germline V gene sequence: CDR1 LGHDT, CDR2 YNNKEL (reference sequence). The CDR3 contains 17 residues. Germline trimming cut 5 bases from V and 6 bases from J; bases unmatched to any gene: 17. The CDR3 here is CASSLAPPGTGNSEQYF. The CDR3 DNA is TGTGCCAGCAGCTTAGCCCCCCCCGGGACAGGGAATTCCGAGCAGTACTTC.

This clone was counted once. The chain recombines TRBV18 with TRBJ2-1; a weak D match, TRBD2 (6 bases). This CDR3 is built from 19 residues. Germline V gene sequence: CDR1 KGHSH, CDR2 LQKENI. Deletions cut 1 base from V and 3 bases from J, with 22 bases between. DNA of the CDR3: TGTGCCAGCTCACCACAGGCAGGGATTAGCGGTACAAACTACAATGAGCAGTTCTTC. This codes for CASSPQAGISGTNYNEQFF.

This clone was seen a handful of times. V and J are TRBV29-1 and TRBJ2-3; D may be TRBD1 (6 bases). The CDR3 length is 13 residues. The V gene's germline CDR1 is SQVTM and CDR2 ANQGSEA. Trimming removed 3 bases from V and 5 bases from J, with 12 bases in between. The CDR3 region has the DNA TGCAGCGTTGATCCTGGGGGCATAGATACGCAGTATTTT. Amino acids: CSVDPGGIDTQYF.

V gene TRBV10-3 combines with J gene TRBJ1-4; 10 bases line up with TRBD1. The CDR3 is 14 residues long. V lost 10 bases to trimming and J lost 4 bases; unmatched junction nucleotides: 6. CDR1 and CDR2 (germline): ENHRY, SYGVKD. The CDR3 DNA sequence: TGTGCCACCCGGACAGGGGGTAATAATGAAAAACTGTTTTTT. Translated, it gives CATRTGGNNEKLFF.

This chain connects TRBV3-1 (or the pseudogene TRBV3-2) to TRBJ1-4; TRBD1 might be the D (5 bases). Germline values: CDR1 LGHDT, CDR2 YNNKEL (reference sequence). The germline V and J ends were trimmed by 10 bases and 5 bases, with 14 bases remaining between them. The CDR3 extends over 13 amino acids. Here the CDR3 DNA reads TGTGCCACCACCGGGGGGGGGAATGAAAAACTGTTTTTT. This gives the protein CATTGGGNEKLFF.

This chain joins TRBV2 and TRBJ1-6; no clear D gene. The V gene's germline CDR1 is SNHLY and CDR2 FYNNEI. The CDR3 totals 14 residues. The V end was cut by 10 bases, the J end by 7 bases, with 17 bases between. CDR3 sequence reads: CATFVAPINSPLHF. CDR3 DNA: TGTGCCACCTTTGTGGCTCCGATAAATTCACCCCTCCACTTT.

Here the CDR3 reads CASSPRQGQEELFF. DNA for the CDR3: TGTGCCAGCAGCCCACGACAGGGGCAAGAGGAGCTGTTTTTT. The gene calls are TRBV14 and TRBJ2-2, with 8 bases that match TRBD1. V dropped 4 bases and J dropped 10; count of bases not matched to a gene: 8. From germline, CDR1 is SGHDN and CDR2 FVKESK. This CDR3 spans 14 amino acids.

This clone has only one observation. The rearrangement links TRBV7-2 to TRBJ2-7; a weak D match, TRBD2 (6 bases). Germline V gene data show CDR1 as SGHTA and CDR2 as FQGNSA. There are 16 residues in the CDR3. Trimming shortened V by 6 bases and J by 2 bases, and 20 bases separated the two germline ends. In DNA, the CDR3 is TGTGCCAGCAGGCCCGATTCCGGGACTTCCACCTACGAGCAGTACTTC. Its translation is CASRPDSGTSTYEQYF. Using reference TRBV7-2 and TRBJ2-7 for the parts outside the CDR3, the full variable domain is GAGVSQSPSNKVTEKGKDVELRCDPISGHTALYWYRQSLGQGLEFLIYFQGNSAPDKSGLPSDRFSAERTGGSVSTLTIQRTQQEDSAVYLCASRPDSGTSTYEQYFGPGTRLTVT.

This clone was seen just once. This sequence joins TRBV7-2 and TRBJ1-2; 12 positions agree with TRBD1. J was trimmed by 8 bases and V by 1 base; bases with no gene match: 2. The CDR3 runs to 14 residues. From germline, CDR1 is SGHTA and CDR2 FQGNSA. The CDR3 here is CASSLDGTGGGYTF. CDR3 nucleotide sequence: TGTGCCAGCAGCTTAGATGGGACAGGGGGCGGCTACACCTTC.

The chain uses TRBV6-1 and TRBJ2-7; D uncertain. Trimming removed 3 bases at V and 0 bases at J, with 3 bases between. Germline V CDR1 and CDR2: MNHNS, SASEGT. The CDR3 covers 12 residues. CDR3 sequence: CASSESSYEQYF. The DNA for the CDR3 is TGTGCCAGCAGTGAGAGCTCCTACGAGCAGTACTTC.

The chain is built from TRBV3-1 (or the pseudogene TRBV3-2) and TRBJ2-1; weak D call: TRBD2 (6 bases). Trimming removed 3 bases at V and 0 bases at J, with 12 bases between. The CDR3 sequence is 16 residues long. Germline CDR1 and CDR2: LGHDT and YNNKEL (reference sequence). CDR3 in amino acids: CASSHPSASSYNEQFF. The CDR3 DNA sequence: TGTGCCAGCAGCCACCCTAGCGCGAGCTCCTACAATGAGCAGTTCTTC.